A selection of T cell receptor beta chains follows, all from one sample in a study of shared clonotypes between healthy human individuals. Clones were read by immunoSEQ multiplex PCR, and TCRdb kept only the in-frame ones, dropping some. The table includes around 2,000,000 clones, around 96% detected once. The sample consisted of naive CD8+ T cells sorted from blood. Source of these receptors: a man younger than 30 in good health. Both conserved end residues are part of each CDR3. Fields, in order: V gene, J gene, clone size, D gene, CDR3 DNA, CDR3 protein. D genes are given only for firm matches. Not all rows give a size; the values are once, few, many and, for expanded clones, a class.

V gene: TRBV9; J gene: TRBJ2-2; clone size: NA; D gene: TRBD1; CDR3 DNA: TGTGCCAGCAGCAACCAGGGGGCGAACACCGGGGAGCTGTTTTTT; CDR3 protein: CASSNQGANTGELFF
V gene: TRBV14; J gene: TRBJ2-7; clone size: NA; D gene: NA; CDR3 DNA: TGTGCCAGCAGCCAATATCTGGGTTACGAGCAGTACTTC; CDR3 protein: CASSQYLGYEQYF
V gene: TRBV15; J gene: TRBJ2-7; clone size: NA; D gene: NA; CDR3 DNA: TGTGCCACCAGCAGGACGGACGAGCAGTACTTC; CDR3 protein: CATSRTDEQYF
V gene: TRBV4-1; J gene: TRBJ2-2; clone size: NA; D gene: NA; CDR3 DNA: TGCGCCAGCAGCCCCCAAGGGGGCACCGGGGAGCTGTTTTTT; CDR3 protein: CASSPQGGTGELFF
V gene: TRBV9; J gene: TRBJ2-7; clone size: once; D gene: NA; CDR3 DNA: TGTGCCAGCAGCGAGGCGGGTAGCTCCTACGAGCAGTACTTC; CDR3 protein: CASSEAGSSYEQYF
V gene: TRBV4-1; J gene: TRBJ1-3; clone size: NA; D gene: NA; CDR3 DNA: TGCGCCAGCAGCCAAGATGTGGGGGGTACTGGAAACACCATATATTTT; CDR3 protein: CASSQDVGGTGNTIYF
V gene: TRBV14; J gene: TRBJ2-1; clone size: NA; D gene: NA; CDR3 DNA: TGTGCCAGCAGCCTGTCGACTTACAGCTCCTACAATGAGCAGTTCTTC; CDR3 protein: CASSLSTYSSYNEQFF
V gene: TRBV28; J gene: TRBJ2-5; clone size: NA; D gene: NA; CDR3 DNA: TGTGCCAGCAGCAGTGGGGTAGAGACCCAGTACTTC; CDR3 protein: CASSSGVETQYF
V gene: TRBV6-1; J gene: TRBJ1-2; clone size: NA; D gene: NA; CDR3 DNA: TGTGCCAGCAGTGAGTTGGAGGGGACTAACTATGGCTACACCTTC; CDR3 protein: CASSELEGTNYGYTF
V gene: TRBV19; J gene: TRBJ2-3; clone size: once; D gene: NA; CDR3 DNA: TGTGCCAGTAGTATAACGGGGATGGGGACAGATACGCAGTATTTT; CDR3 protein: CASSITGMGTDTQYF
V gene: TRBV4-1; J gene: TRBJ2-7; clone size: NA; D gene: NA; CDR3 DNA: TGCGCCAGCAGCCAAGATCTGGACAGCTCCTACGAGCAGTACTTC; CDR3 protein: CASSQDLDSSYEQYF
V gene: TRBV5-5; J gene: TRBJ1-2; clone size: NA; D gene: TRBD1; CDR3 DNA: TGTGCCAGCAGCCTGGACAGGTTTCTTAACTATGGCTACACCTTC; CDR3 protein: CASSLDRFLNYGYTF
V gene: TRBV9; J gene: TRBJ1-3; clone size: NA; D gene: NA; CDR3 DNA: TGTGCCAGCAGCCCAGCGGGACACCCGGGCTCTGGAAACACCATATATTTT; CDR3 protein: CASSPAGHPGSGNTIYF
V gene: TRBV5-1; J gene: TRBJ2-1; clone size: NA; D gene: TRBD2; CDR3 DNA: TGCGCCAGCAGCTGGGGCTTAGGTCGACTAGCGGGTCCTAGCTCCTACAATGAGCAGTTCTTC; CDR3 protein: CASSWGLGRLAGPSSYNEQFF
V gene: TRBV29-1; J gene: TRBJ1-4; clone size: NA; D gene: TRBD1; CDR3 DNA: TGCAGCGCATGGACAGGGTCTAATGAAAAACTGTTTTTT; CDR3 protein: CSAWTGSNEKLFF
V gene: TRBV30; J gene: TRBJ2-1; clone size: NA; D gene: NA; CDR3 DNA: TGTGCCTGGAGTAGGCAGAATCTTTACAATGAGCAGTTCTTC; CDR3 protein: CAWSRQNLYNEQFF
V gene: TRBV7-2; J gene: TRBJ2-7; clone size: NA; D gene: TRBD1; CDR3 DNA: TGTGCCAGCAGCCTAGGGACAGGGGGCATGTGGGAGCAGTACTTC; CDR3 protein: CASSLGTGGMWEQYF
V gene: TRBV5-5; J gene: TRBJ2-2; clone size: NA; D gene: NA; CDR3 DNA: TGTGCCAGCAGCAGCGGGACAGCCGGGGAGCTGTTTTTT; CDR3 protein: CASSSGTAGELFF
V gene: TRBV27; J gene: TRBJ2-5; clone size: NA; D gene: NA; CDR3 DNA: TGTGCCAGCAGCCCCCAAGCACCCGGGGAGACCCAGTACTTC; CDR3 protein: CASSPQAPGETQYF
V gene: TRBV28; J gene: TRBJ1-1; clone size: NA; D gene: TRBD1; CDR3 DNA: TGTGCCAGCAGTTTCCGACTAACAGGGGGAACTGAAGCTTTCTTT; CDR3 protein: CASSFRLTGGTEAFF
V gene: TRBV6-5; J gene: TRBJ2-7; clone size: NA; D gene: NA; CDR3 DNA: TGTGCCAGCAGTTACTCTTCGAATCCCACCTACGAGCAGTACTTC; CDR3 protein: CASSYSSNPTYEQYF
V gene: TRBV28; J gene: TRBJ1-4; clone size: NA; D gene: TRBD1; CDR3 DNA: TGTGCCAGCAGTCTCAGGGGGGGTAATGAAAAACTGTTTTTT; CDR3 protein: CASSLRGGNEKLFF
V gene: TRBV5-6; J gene: TRBJ1-2; clone size: NA; D gene: NA; CDR3 DNA: TGTGCCAGCAGCTTGGCTACAGGGATAGGAGGCTACACCTTC; CDR3 protein: CASSLATGIGGYTF
V gene: TRBV19; J gene: TRBJ2-1; clone size: few; D gene: TRBD2; CDR3 DNA: TGTGCCAGTAGTATTTTAGGGACTAGCCTCGATGAGCAGTTCTTC; CDR3 protein: CASSILGTSLDEQFF
V gene: TRBV13; J gene: TRBJ2-3; clone size: once; D gene: NA; CDR3 DNA: TGTGCCAGCAGCTTAGCTCTAGCCACAGATACGCAGTATTTT; CDR3 protein: CASSLALATDTQYF
V gene: TRBV7-9; J gene: TRBJ2-2; clone size: NA; D gene: TRBD1; CDR3 DNA: TGTGCCAGCAGCTTGGCCTTGGGTGGGACAGTCACCGGGGAGCTGTTTTTT; CDR3 protein: CASSLALGGTVTGELFF
V gene: TRBV5-1; J gene: TRBJ2-7; clone size: NA; D gene: TRBD2; CDR3 DNA: TGCGCCAGCAGCTTGGTAGCTAGCGGGTCCTACGAGCAGTACTTC; CDR3 protein: CASSLVASGSYEQYF
V gene: TRBV19; J gene: TRBJ2-7; clone size: NA; D gene: TRBD1; CDR3 DNA: TGTGCCAGTAGTGTAGACAGGGCCGGCGAGCAGTACTTC; CDR3 protein: CASSVDRAGEQYF
V gene: TRBV6-1; J gene: TRBJ2-7; clone size: NA; D gene: TRBD1; CDR3 DNA: TGTGCCAGCAGCGATGGACAGGGAAGCCCCTACGAGCAGTACTTC; CDR3 protein: CASSDGQGSPYEQYF
V gene: TRBV9; J gene: TRBJ2-3; clone size: NA; D gene: TRBD2; CDR3 DNA: TGTGCCAGCAGCCCATCGACTAGCGGGAGCCCATCAGATACGCAGTATTTT; CDR3 protein: CASSPSTSGSPSDTQYF
V gene: TRBV28; J gene: TRBJ2-1; clone size: NA; D gene: TRBD2; CDR3 DNA: TGTGCCAGCACGGGGGGAAGAACGTACAATGAGCAGTTCTTC; CDR3 protein: CASTGGRTYNEQFF
V gene: TRBV7-2; J gene: TRBJ2-7; clone size: NA; D gene: TRBD2; CDR3 DNA: TGTGCCAGCAGTACCCCCTGGCGGGAGGGCCGGGACGAGCAGTACTTC; CDR3 protein: CASSTPWREGRDEQYF
V gene: TRBV6-5; J gene: TRBJ2-7; clone size: NA; D gene: NA; CDR3 DNA: TGTGCCAGCAGTTACGACCCCACCTACGAGCAGTACTTC; CDR3 protein: CASSYDPTYEQYF
V gene: TRBV28; J gene: TRBJ2-7; clone size: NA; D gene: TRBD1; CDR3 DNA: TGTGCCAGCAGTTTCAGGGGGCTGAAGTGGGAGCAGTACTTC; CDR3 protein: CASSFRGLKWEQYF
V gene: TRBV4-3; J gene: TRBJ2-7; clone size: NA; D gene: NA; CDR3 DNA: TGCGCCAGCAGCCAAGTGTTGGGGAGCTCCTACGAGCAGTACTTC; CDR3 protein: CASSQVLGSSYEQYF
V gene: TRBV21-1; J gene: TRBJ1-5; clone size: NA; D gene: NA; CDR3 DNA: TGTGCCAGCAGCAAACCCGGTGCACCTAATCAGCCCCAGCATTTT; CDR3 protein: CASSKPGAPNQPQHF
V gene: TRBV7-9; J gene: TRBJ1-1; clone size: NA; D gene: NA; CDR3 DNA: TGTGCCAGCAGCCTAGAACAGGGAGGGTACACTGAAGCTTTCTTT; CDR3 protein: CASSLEQGGYTEAFF
V gene: TRBV5-6; J gene: TRBJ2-3; clone size: NA; D gene: NA; CDR3 DNA: TGTGCCAGCAGTCTCAGTGGGGGACCCAGGCAGTATTTT; CDR3 protein: CASSLSGGPRQYF
V gene: TRBV11-2; J gene: TRBJ2-2; clone size: NA; D gene: TRBD2; CDR3 DNA: TGTGCCAGCAGCCCCCCGGAGGCGGGAGGTGTCGGGGAGCTGTTTTTT; CDR3 protein: CASSPPEAGGVGELFF
V gene: TRBV27; J gene: TRBJ1-4; clone size: NA; D gene: NA; CDR3 DNA: TGTGCCAGCAGTTTATCAGCCGGGATTAATGAAAAACTGTTTTTT; CDR3 protein: CASSLSAGINEKLFF
V gene: TRBV6-5; J gene: TRBJ2-1; clone size: NA; D gene: TRBD1; CDR3 DNA: TGTGCCAGCAGTTACGCGGACAGGGTCAATGAGCAGTTCTTC; CDR3 protein: CASSYADRVNEQFF
V gene: TRBV27; J gene: TRBJ2-7; clone size: NA; D gene: TRBD1; CDR3 DNA: TGTGCCAGCAGTTTCCCAGGGGGAAAGCAGTACTTC; CDR3 protein: CASSFPGGKQYF
V gene: TRBV5-6; J gene: TRBJ1-4; clone size: NA; D gene: NA; CDR3 DNA: TGTGCCAGCAGCTTATCCGGGACCCTTGAAAAACTGTTTTTT; CDR3 protein: CASSLSGTLEKLFF
V gene: TRBV5-1; J gene: TRBJ1-1; clone size: NA; D gene: TRBD1; CDR3 DNA: TGCGCCAGCAGCTTCAGACAGGGTACGAACACTGAAGCTTTCTTT; CDR3 protein: CASSFRQGTNTEAFF
V gene: TRBV4-1; J gene: TRBJ2-7; clone size: NA; D gene: NA; CDR3 DNA: TGCGCCAGCAGCCAAGATTCGGGACACTACTACGAGCAGTACTTC; CDR3 protein: CASSQDSGHYYEQYF
V gene: TRBV5-5; J gene: TRBJ1-1; clone size: NA; D gene: NA; CDR3 DNA: TGTGCCAGCAGCTTAGGTTGGGCAGAAGCTTTCTTT; CDR3 protein: CASSLGWAEAFF
V gene: TRBV29-1; J gene: TRBJ1-1; clone size: once; D gene: NA; CDR3 DNA: TGCAGCGCCAGGGGTGGGGAGGCTACTGAAGCTTTCTTT; CDR3 protein: CSARGGEATEAFF
V gene: TRBV7-9; J gene: TRBJ2-7; clone size: NA; D gene: NA; CDR3 DNA: TGTGCCAGCAGCCCGGAATCGGGCGCCTTGGACGAGCAGTACTTC; CDR3 protein: CASSPESGALDEQYF
V gene: TRBV27; J gene: TRBJ1-4; clone size: NA; D gene: TRBD1; CDR3 DNA: TGTGCCAGCAGTCTCGACAGGGGTGGTGAAAAACTGTTTTTT; CDR3 protein: CASSLDRGGEKLFF
V gene: TRBV6-5; J gene: TRBJ1-1; clone size: NA; D gene: NA; CDR3 DNA: TGTGCCAGCAGTTATTCGGAGGGGATAGGTGAAGCTTTCTTT; CDR3 protein: CASSYSEGIGEAFF
V gene: TRBV19; J gene: TRBJ2-7; clone size: NA; D gene: TRBD1; CDR3 DNA: TGTGCCAGTAGTATGGGACAGGGGGGCTACGAGCAGTACTTC; CDR3 protein: CASSMGQGGYEQYF
V gene: TRBV5-4; J gene: TRBJ2-5; clone size: NA; D gene: TRBD1; CDR3 DNA: TGTGCCAGCAGCTTGGAACCTCCGGGACAGGAAGGTCAGGAGACCCAGTACTTC; CDR3 protein: CASSLEPPGQEGQETQYF
V gene: TRBV19; J gene: TRBJ2-2; clone size: NA; D gene: TRBD1; CDR3 DNA: TGTGCCAGTAACAGGGGGAACACCGGGGAGCTGTTTTTT; CDR3 protein: CASNRGNTGELFF
V gene: TRBV5-1; J gene: TRBJ2-3; clone size: NA; D gene: TRBD1; CDR3 DNA: TGCGCCAGCAGCCCCGGGACAGGGGTGAGAGATACGCAGTATTTT; CDR3 protein: CASSPGTGVRDTQYF